This T cell receptor (beta chain) was recorded in a study of T-cell reconstitution after alpha-beta-depleted transplantation in children. Using unique molecular identifiers, the investigators prepared the TCRbeta library. TCRdb independently ran MiXCR on the PCR reads; one entry per CDR3 protein. The table has around 680,000 distinct CDR3 sequences, roughly 17% seen once. This clonotype has only a few counts. There are 13 residues in the CDR3. Germline V gives CDR1 MNHEY, CDR2 SVGEGT. V was pared by 11 bases and J by 1 base, with 9 bases between. The chain combines TRBV6-2 or TRBV6-3 with TRBJ2-6, with D perhaps matching TRBD1 or TRBD2 (5 bases each). This receptor was identified in a human donor who donated a stem cell graft to a child with acute myeloid leukemia. Sequences were derived from PBMCs from the stem cell graft donor, sampled from the stem cell graft. This CDR3 reads CASGASGANVLTF. CDR3 bases: TGTGCCTCCGGGGCATCTGGGGCCAACGTCCTGACTTTC.